Below are 14 T cell receptor beta chains sequenced from a single sample in a study of T-cell memory formation after mild COVID-19. MiXCR, run by TCRdb on the 5' RACE reads, gives a single entry per CDR3 protein. Of approximately 500,000 distinct CDR3 sequences listed, more than 20% are singletons. The sequencing input was PBMCs or a T cell subset sorted from them (not recorded which). These receptors all stem from an adult woman who had mild COVID-19 (a few samples of this study predate the infection). Cell type and time point are not known.

J is TRBJ1-2 and V is TRBV2; perhaps TRBD1 as D (6 bases). In germline, CDR1 is SNHLY, CDR2 FYNNEI. This CDR3 comprises 13 residues. V was pared by 5 bases and J by 2 bases, with 9 bases between. CDR3 sequence (DNA): TGTGCCAGCAGTAGGGACATCAACTATGGCTACACCTTC. As protein: CASSRDINYGYTF.

This clonotype was seen only a few times. V gene TRBV11-1 combines with J gene TRBJ2-5, with 11 nucleotides matching TRBD2. The V gene's germline CDR1 is SGHAT and CDR2 FQDESV (reference sequence). The CDR3 extends over 15 amino acids. J was trimmed by 2 bases and V by 8 bases; bases with no gene match: 7. The CDR3: CASVKTSGMQETQYF. The CDR3 DNA follows: TGTGCCAGCGTAAAGACTAGCGGGATGCAAGAGACCCAGTACTTC. Looking up the rest from reference TRBV11-1 and TRBJ2-5 gives the full variable domain: EAEVAQSPRYKITEKSQAVAFWCDPISGHATLYWYRQILGQGPELLVQFQDESVVDDSQLPKDRFSAERLKGVDSTLKIQPAELGDSAMYLCASVKTSGMQETQYFGPGTRLLVL.

The rearrangement links TRBV7-2 to TRBJ2-7, with a possible D match to TRBD2 (6 bases). V gave up 1 base and J gave up 1 base, with 11 bases separating them. Germline loops: CDR1 SGHTA, CDR2 FQGNSA. The CDR3 contains 15 residues. CDR3 amino acids: CASSLETRGSYEQYF. CDR3 bases: TGTGCCAGCAGCTTAGAGACTAGGGGATCCTACGAGCAGTACTTC. The entire variable domain, with the rest obtained from reference TRBV7-2 and TRBJ2-7, is as follows: GAGVSQSPSNKVTEKGKDVELRCDPISGHTALYWYRQSLGQGLEFLIYFQGNSAPDKSGLPSDRFSAERTGGSVSTLTIQRTQQEDSAVYLCASSLETRGSYEQYFGPGTRLTVT.

This clonotype was detected a few times. The V and J genes are TRBV18 and TRBJ1-2; 8 bases are a match to TRBD1. Germline loops: CDR1 KGHSH, CDR2 LQKENI. This CDR3 has 14 amino acids. V lost 3 bases and J lost 7; bases outside the gene matches: 7. This CDR3 is CASSPDRATSGYTF. As DNA, the CDR3 is TGTGCCAGCTCACCGGACAGGGCGACTAGTGGCTACACCTTC.

This clonotype was recorded a few times. The V and J genes are TRBV11-1 and TRBJ2-3, with 8 bases identical to TRBD2. Per the germline V gene, CDR1 is SGHAT and CDR2 is FQDESV (reference sequence). The CDR3 is 18 residues long. V lost 5 bases, J lost 0 bases, and 13 bases stayed unmatched. The CDR3: CASSENWSGGASTDTQYF. In DNA form, the CDR3 reads TGTGCCAGCAGCGAAAACTGGTCCGGGGGGGCTAGCACAGATACGCAGTATTTT.

The chain employs TRBV7-9 and TRBJ1-1; D is perhaps TRBD1 (5 bases). The germline gives CDR1 SEHNR, CDR2 FQNEAQ (reference sequence). The CDR3 length is 14 residues. V dropped 5 bases and J dropped 2 bases, with 12 bases sitting between them. The CDR3 coding sequence is TGTGCCAGCAGCCGGGACCCCCGAAACACTGAAGCTTTCTTT. It translates to CASSRDPRNTEAFF. The full variable domain, rest sourced from reference TRBV7-9 and TRBJ1-1, is DTGVSQNPRHKITKRGQNVTFRCDPISEHNRLYWYRQTLGQGPEFLTYFQNEAQLEKSRLLSDRFSAERPKGSFSTLEIQRTEQGDSAMYLCASSRDPRNTEAFFGQGTRLTVV.

This clonotype has more than one count but fewer than ten. This chain uses TRBV7-2 with TRBJ1-1; D gene uncertain. CDR1 is SGHTA and CDR2 is FQGNSA in the germline V gene. CDR3 length equals 13 residues. The ends were cut back, 5 bases at V and 0 bases at J, with 7 bases in the middle. The CDR3 nucleotides are TGTGCCAGCAGCCCGCACATGAACACTGAAGCTTTCTTT. It encodes CASSPHMNTEAFF. The variable domain in full, with the rest retrieved from reference TRBV7-2 and TRBJ1-1, is GAGVSQSPSNKVTEKGKDVELRCDPISGHTALYWYRQSLGQGLEFLIYFQGNSAPDKSGLPSDRFSAERTGGSVSTLTIQRTQQEDSAVYLCASSPHMNTEAFFGQGTRLTVV.

This clonotype was detected a few times. The chain couples TRBV15 to TRBJ2-2; the match to TRBD2 covers 14 bases. The V gene's germline CDR1 is LNHNV and CDR2 YYDKDF (reference sequence). J gave up 9 bases and V 2 bases, and 5 bases lay outside the gene matches. CDR3 size: 16 residues. CDR3: CATSRRLAGGPWELFF. CDR3 in DNA: TGTGCCACCAGCAGAAGACTAGCGGGAGGGCCCTGGGAGCTGTTTTTT.

This clonotype showed up just a few times. The rearrangement links TRBV18 to TRBJ1-3; perhaps TRBD1 as D (6 bases). V dropped 6 bases and J dropped 0 bases, with 15 bases sitting between them. Germline V gives CDR1 KGHSH, CDR2 LQKENI. CDR3 size: 16 residues. In DNA form, the CDR3 reads TGTGCCAGCTCGTCAGGACAGTCCAGCTCTGGAAACACCATATATTTT. The encoded protein is CASSSGQSSSGNTIYF.

This clonotype was counted only a few times. The chain links TRBV11-3 to TRBJ1-2; the D gene is possibly TRBD1 (5 bases). The CDR3 has 16 residues. V was pared by 4 bases and J by 2 bases, with 17 bases between. The germline gives CDR1 SGHNT, CDR2 YENEEA. CDR3 residues: CASSSLRGAGNYGYTF. The DNA of the CDR3 is TGTGCCAGCAGCTCCCTTCGCGGGGCAGGGAACTATGGCTACACCTTC.

The genes are TRBV5-1 and TRBJ1-1; D not certain. There are 15 residues in the CDR3. Germline V lookup: CDR1 SGHRS, CDR2 YFSETQ. V dropped 5 bases and J dropped 0 bases, with 14 bases sitting between them. The DNA of the CDR3 is TGCGCCAGCAGGGCCTTTGCGGGGATGAACACTGAAGCTTTCTTT. This codes for CASRAFAGMNTEAFF.

There are a few counts of this clonotype. The rearrangement links TRBV7-2 to TRBJ1-1; D gene unclear. Germline CDR1 reads SGHTA; CDR2 reads FQGNSA. V lost 5 bases and J 2 bases, leaving 12 bases between the germline ends. This CDR3 has 14 amino acids. The DNA of the CDR3 is TGTGCCAGCAGCCTCGGACTTCCCAACACTGAAGCTTTCTTT. It specifies CASSLGLPNTEAFF.

This clonotype showed up just once. The chain carries TRBV6-1 and TRBJ2-3; possible D gene TRBD1, 6 bases. Germline CDR1 and CDR2: MNHNS and SASEGT. Trimming removed 9 bases from V and 0 bases from J, with 16 bases in between. This CDR3 spans 15 amino acids. The CDR3 here is CASKHRTASTDTQYF. The CDR3 nucleotides are TGTGCCAGTAAACACCGGACAGCTAGCACAGATACGCAGTATTTT.

This clonotype has a count of ten or more. The V and J genes are TRBV7-6 and TRBJ2-5, with 9 bases aligning to TRBD1. Trimming took 0 bases from V and 4 from J; bases not matched to a gene: 6. Germline values: CDR1 SGHVS, CDR2 FNYEAQ. The length of the CDR3 is 16 residues. CDR3 region: CASSLAQGALGETQYF. The CDR3, as DNA: TGTGCCAGCAGCTTAGCACAGGGGGCTTTGGGAGAGACCCAGTACTTC.